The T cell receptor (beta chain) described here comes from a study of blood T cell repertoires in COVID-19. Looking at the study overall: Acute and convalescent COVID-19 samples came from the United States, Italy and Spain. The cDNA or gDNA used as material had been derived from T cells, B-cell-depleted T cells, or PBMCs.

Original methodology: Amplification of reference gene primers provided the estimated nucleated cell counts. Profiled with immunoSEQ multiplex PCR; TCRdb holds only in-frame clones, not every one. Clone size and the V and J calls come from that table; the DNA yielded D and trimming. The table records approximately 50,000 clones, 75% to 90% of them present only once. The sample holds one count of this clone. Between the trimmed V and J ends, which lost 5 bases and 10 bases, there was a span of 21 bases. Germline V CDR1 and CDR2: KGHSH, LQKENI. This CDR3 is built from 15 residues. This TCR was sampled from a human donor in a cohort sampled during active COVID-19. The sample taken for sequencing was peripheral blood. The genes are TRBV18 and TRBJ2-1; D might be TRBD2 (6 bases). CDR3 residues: CASSFQGGGLSEQFF. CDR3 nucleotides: TGTGCCAGCTCATTCCAGGGAGGCGGGCTCTCGGAGCAGTTCTTC.